What follows are 30 T cell receptor beta chains derived from one specimen sequenced in a study of control samples from healthy donors and cancer patients. Assay: immunoSEQ multiplex PCR; the TCRdb copy retains only in-frame clones and omits some. In the table there are some 200,000 clones, approximately 92% of which are singletons. The specimen was blood. The receptors shown here come from a man between 18 and 35 years old in good health.

The rearrangement joins TRBV6-4 to TRBJ1-5; 9 positions match TRBD1. CDR1 is MRHNA and CDR2 is SNTAGT in the germline V gene. CDR3 length: 16 residues. The trim removed 5 bases at V and 1 base at J, leaving 6 bases unmatched. CDR3 bases: TGTGCCAGCAGTTCTGGACAGGGGAGAAGCAATCAGCCCCAGCATTTT. It yields the protein CASSSGQGRSNQPQHF.

The rearrangement joins TRBV19 to TRBJ1-5; TRBD1 agrees at 7 bases. The V and J ends lost 5 bases and 4 bases, in that order; junction bases with no gene match: 2. Germline CDR1 LNHDA, CDR2 SQIVND (reference sequence). CDR3 length: 13 amino acids. CDR3 nucleotide sequence: TGTGCCAGTAGTGGACAGGAAAATCAGCCCCAGCATTTT. This encodes CASSGQENQPQHF. The full variable domain, completed using reference TRBV19 and TRBJ1-5, is DGGITQSPKYLFRKEGQNVTLSCEQNLNHDAMYWYRQDPGQGLRLIYYSQIVNDFQKGDIAEGYSVSREKKESFPLTVTSAQKNPTAFYLCASSGQENQPQHFGDGTRLSIL.

This chain uses TRBV4-1 with TRBJ2-3; 9 nucleotides match TRBD2. Germline loops: CDR1 MGHRA, CDR2 YSYEKL. V shed 3 bases, J shed 2 bases, and the junction held 6 bases outside the gene matches. The CDR3 has 16 amino acids. This CDR3 is CASSHELAGFTDTQYF. The DNA for the CDR3 is TGCGCCAGCAGCCACGAGCTAGCGGGGTTCACAGATACGCAGTATTTT.

Concerning this clone itself: A junction end diverges from the germline sequence, so it may reflect a read error. The same CDR3 arises from other DNA sequences in this sample as well. This CDR3 reads CASSLDGLTGELFF. CDR3 DNA: TGCGCCAGCAGCTTGGACGGACTTACCGGGGAGCTGTTTTTT. The V and J genes are TRBV5-5 and TRBJ2-2, with D maybe TRBD2 (5 bases). Germline CDR1 SGHKS, CDR2 YYEKEE (reference sequence). CDR3 length equals 14 residues.

The chain carries TRBV6-1 and TRBJ2-1; 8 bases align to TRBD2. The germline V gene encodes CDR1 MNHNS and CDR2 SASEGT. Unmatched junction bases numbered 4, after V lost 3 bases and J lost 6 bases. The CDR3 is 14 residues long. CDR3 in amino acids: CASSELRGGNEQFF. CDR3 nucleotide sequence: TGTGCCAGCAGTGAGTTACGGGGGGGCAATGAGCAGTTCTTC.

The chain recombines TRBV3-1 (or the pseudogene TRBV3-2) with TRBJ1-5; 9 nucleotides match TRBD1. CDR1 is LGHDT and CDR2 is YNNKEL in the germline V gene (reference sequence). The CDR3 is made up of 20 amino acids. The junction had 15 bases not matched to a gene; V was cut back by 1 base and J by 2 bases. CDR3: CASSQVVRDRDLTGNQPQHF. The CDR3 DNA sequence: TGTGCCAGCAGCCAAGTAGTGCGGGACAGGGATCTTACGGGCAATCAGCCCCAGCATTTT.

This chain connects TRBV27 to TRBJ2-7; D might be TRBD1 (6 bases). Germline V gene data show CDR1 as MNHEY and CDR2 as SMNVEV (reference sequence). The CDR3 runs to 14 residues. V lost 2 bases, J lost 0 bases, and 8 bases lay in between. CDR3 sequence: CASSLRDNSYEQYF. CDR3 nucleotides: TGTGCCAGCAGTTTAAGGGACAACTCCTACGAGCAGTACTTC.

This clone was picked up one time. The chain recombines TRBV24-1 with TRBJ1-1; possible D gene TRBD1, 6 bases. CDR1 is KGHDR and CDR2 is SFDVKD in the germline V gene. Trimming took off 10 bases at V and 2 bases at J, with 13 bases between the two ends. The CDR3 consists of 13 residues. The DNA for the CDR3 is TGTGCCACTAGAACGGGGGCAAACACTGAAGCTTTCTTT. Translated: CATRTGANTEAFF.

This sequence joins TRBV6-5 and TRBJ1-2; 8 bases map to TRBD1. V lost 6 bases to trimming and J lost 7 bases; unmatched junction nucleotides: 7. CDR1 and CDR2 from the germline V gene are MNHEY and SVGAGI. The CDR3 is made up of 13 amino acids. The CDR3, as DNA: TGTGCCAGCAGCTCCCACAGGGGGTCTGGCTACACCTTC. Its protein product is CASSSHRGSGYTF.

This chain uses TRBV7-9 with TRBJ1-2, with D tentatively TRBD1 (5 bases). CDR1 and CDR2 (germline): SEHNR, FQNEAQ (reference sequence). CDR3 length: 18 amino acids. The V and J ends lost 1 base and 3 bases respectively, with 21 bases between them. CDR3 bases: TGTGCCAGCAGCTTAGTTATTGGACACGGGACGAGGGACTATGGCTACACCTTC. Translation: CASSLVIGHGTRDYGYTF. The full variable domain, its missing parts supplied by reference TRBV7-9 and TRBJ1-2, is DTGVSQNPRHKITKRGQNVTFRCDPISEHNRLYWYRQTLGQGPEFLTYFQNEAQLEKSRLLSDRFSAERPKGSFSTLEIQRTEQGDSAMYLCASSLVIGHGTRDYGYTFGSGTRLTVV.

The chain joins TRBV13 to TRBJ2-2; D perhaps matches TRBD2 (5 bases). The CDR3 is made up of 15 amino acids. Trimming pared 2 bases from V and 4 bases from J, leaving 11 bases between. Germline V CDR1 and CDR2: PRHDT, FYEKMQ (reference sequence). The CDR3 loop is CASSLSGKGTGELFF. Written as DNA, the CDR3 is TGTGCCAGCAGCTTATCCGGGAAGGGCACCGGGGAGCTGTTTTTT. The full variable domain, with the rest looked up from reference TRBV13 and TRBJ2-2, is AAGVIQSPRHLIKEKRETATLKCYPIPRHDTVYWYQQGPGQDPQFLISFYEKMQSDKGSIPDRFSAQQFSDYHSELNMSSLELGDSALYFCASSLSGKGTGELFFGEGSRLTVL.

The chain has TRBV28 and TRBJ1-3; D gene unclear. V gave up 2 bases and J gave up 4 bases, with 21 bases separating them. The germline V gene encodes CDR1 MDHEN and CDR2 SYDVKM. This CDR3 is 18 amino acids long. CDR3 residues: CASSLSLRALGRGNTIYF. The CDR3 nucleotides are TGTGCCAGCAGTTTAAGCCTCCGAGCATTGGGTCGCGGAAACACCATATATTTT.

This chain links TRBV29-1 with TRBJ2-5; D possibly matches TRBD1 or TRBD2 (6 bases each). Germline CDR1 is SQVTM and CDR2 is ANQGSEA. The CDR3 runs to 12 residues. Trimming stripped 5 bases from V and 5 bases from J, with 12 bases between. The CDR3 region is CSVLGGTETQYF. DNA for the CDR3: TGCAGCGTTTTAGGGGGGACCGAGACCCAGTACTTC.

In this sample, this clone turned up once. The V call is TRBV7-8, the J call TRBJ2-5; D remains ambiguous. Germline CDR1 and CDR2: SGHVS and FQNEAQ. The CDR3 has 14 amino acids. V lost 0 bases and J lost 0, with 5 bases in between. The CDR3 nucleotides read TGTGCCAGCAGCTTAGCAGACAACCAAGAGACCCAGTACTTC. Protein sequence: CASSLADNQETQYF.

The chain combines TRBV5-1 with TRBJ2-3; 11 nucleotides agree with TRBD2. V lost 2 bases to trimming and J lost 2 bases; unmatched junction nucleotides: 10. Germline CDR1 and CDR2: SGHRS and YFSETQ. This CDR3 spans 18 amino acids. CDR3: CASSFSTSGGFPTDTQYF. As DNA, the CDR3 is TGCGCCAGCAGCTTTTCCACTAGCGGGGGATTCCCCACAGATACGCAGTATTTT.

The chain uses TRBV6-2 or TRBV6-3 and TRBJ1-1; D might be TRBD1 (5 bases). V gave up 5 bases and J gave up 4 bases, with 11 bases separating them. CDR1 and CDR2 (germline): MNHEY, SVGEGT. This CDR3 contains 13 residues. The CDR3 region has the DNA TGTGCCAGCAGTGGGGGAGGGGTCACTGAAGCTTTCTTT. Its protein product is CASSGGGVTEAFF.

The genes are TRBV10-3 and TRBJ2-7; maybe TRBD1 (7 bases). Trimming shortened V by 8 bases and J by 0 bases, and 14 bases separated the two germline ends. CDR1 is ENHRY, CDR2 SYGVKD, per germline. CDR3 length equals 14 residues. The CDR3 region is CAISRRDSSYEQYF. In nucleotides, the CDR3 is TGTGCCATCTCGAGGAGGGACAGCTCCTACGAGCAGTACTTC.

The V gene is TRBV12-3 or TRBV12-4, the J gene TRBJ2-2; no clear D. V was clipped by 5 bases and J by 5 bases, with 6 bases between them. CDR3 size: 12 residues. CDR3 sequence (DNA): TGTGCCAGCAGTCCAAAAACCGGGGAGCTGTTTTTT. This encodes CASSPKTGELFF.

CDR3 in amino acids: CATRADTQYF. In DNA form, the CDR3 reads TGTGCCACCAGAGCAGATACGCAGTATTTT. This chain links TRBV2 with TRBJ2-3; no clear D. The germline V and J ends were trimmed by 10 bases and 4 bases, with 6 bases remaining between them. Germline values: CDR1 SNHLY, CDR2 FYNNEI. CDR3 length equals 10 residues.

V gene TRBV6-1 combines with J gene TRBJ2-2, with D hard to call. There are 15 residues in the CDR3. Deletions cut 0 bases from V and 6 bases from J, with 11 bases between. Germline CDR1 is MNHNS and CDR2 is SASEGT. This chain's CDR3 is CASSEAQGLAGELFF. For the CDR3, the DNA is TGTGCCAGCAGTGAAGCGCAAGGATTGGCCGGGGAGCTGTTTTTT.

The rearrangement uses TRBV6-4 and TRBJ2-7; TRBD1 agrees at 8 bases. With V trimmed by 5 bases and J by 5 bases, 8 bases remained unmatched. CDR3 length: 14 residues. The V gene's germline CDR1 is MRHNA and CDR2 SNTAGT. The DNA for the CDR3 is TGTGCCAGCAGTCCGACAGGGGATGACGACGAGCAGTACTTC. It yields the protein CASSPTGDDDEQYF.

V gene TRBV6-1 combines with J gene TRBJ2-1; D gene unclear. CDR3 length: 13 amino acids. Between the trimmed V and J ends, which lost 3 bases and 9 bases, there was a span of 12 bases. Germline-derived CDR1 and CDR2 are MNHNS and SASEGT. The CDR3 DNA reads TGTGCCAGCAGTGAGAATCCAGCAGGTGAGCAGTTCTTC. Its protein product is CASSENPAGEQFF.

This rearrangement joins TRBV12-5 to TRBJ2-3, with TRBD2 identical over 7 bases. Germline lookup yields CDR1 LGHNT and CDR2 FRNRAP. J gave up 2 bases and V 6 bases, and 8 bases lay outside the gene matches. There are 15 residues in the CDR3. CDR3 sequence reads: CASGSTSAFTDTQYF. The CDR3 DNA reads TGTGCTAGTGGGTCCACTAGCGCCTTCACAGATACGCAGTATTTT.

The gene calls are TRBV5-1 and TRBJ2-5; no clear D. CDR1 SGHRS and CDR2 YFSETQ come from the germline V gene. This CDR3 is built from 13 residues. V dropped 0 bases and J dropped 5 bases, with 8 bases sitting between them. CDR3 in amino acids: CASSLAGWETQYF. CDR3 DNA: TGCGCCAGCAGCTTGGCGGGCTGGGAGACCCAGTACTTC.

The chain has TRBV2 and TRBJ1-3; no clear D. The CDR3 runs to 14 residues. The V end lost 7 bases, the J end lost 7 bases, and 17 bases lay between the germline ends. Per the germline V gene, CDR1 is SNHLY and CDR2 is FYNNEI. CDR3 in amino acids: CASTAEWSANTIYF. In DNA form, the CDR3 reads TGTGCCAGCACAGCGGAATGGAGCGCCAACACCATATATTTT.

This rearrangement joins TRBV6-5 to TRBJ2-2; D may be TRBD1 (6 bases). The CDR3 covers 14 residues. The ends were cut back, 6 bases at V and 6 bases at J, with 14 bases in the middle. Germline-derived CDR1 and CDR2 are MNHEY and SVGAGI. The CDR3 sequence is CASSPTGSPGELFF. In nucleotides, the CDR3 is TGTGCCAGCAGCCCAACAGGGTCCCCCGGGGAGCTGTTTTTT.

The chain has TRBV3-1 (or the pseudogene TRBV3-2) and TRBJ1-4; 7 nucleotides match TRBD1. V lost 6 bases to trimming and J lost 7 bases; unmatched junction nucleotides: 8. This CDR3 comprises 14 residues. Germline CDR1 reads LGHDT; CDR2 reads YNNKEL (reference sequence). Here the CDR3 DNA reads TGTGCCAGCAGGATAGCGACAGGGCGTGAAAAACTGTTTTTT. It encodes CASRIATGREKLFF.

This sequence joins TRBV6-6 and TRBJ2-7; 11 bases line up with TRBD1. Per the germline V gene, CDR1 is MNHNY and CDR2 is SVGAGI (reference sequence). CDR3 length: 14 residues. V shed 5 bases, J shed 2 bases, and the junction held 2 bases outside the gene matches. The CDR3 DNA reads TGTGCCAGCAGTCGGACAGGGGGCACCTACGAGCAGTACTTC. Encoded protein: CASSRTGGTYEQYF.

The chain carries TRBV11-1 and TRBJ1-6, with D possibly TRBD1 on 5 matching bases. CDR3 size: 13 residues. CDR1 is SGHAT, CDR2 FQDESV, per germline (reference sequence). V was clipped by 6 bases and J by 6 bases, with 9 bases between them. The CDR3 region is CASSLGRNSPLHF. The CDR3 coding sequence is TGTGCCAGCAGTTTGGGACGTAATTCACCCCTCCACTTT.

The chain has TRBV10-3 and TRBJ1-2, with D perhaps matching TRBD1 (5 bases). The CDR3 totals 17 residues. The V end was cut by 6 bases, the J end by 3 bases, with 23 bases between. Germline CDR1 and CDR2: ENHRY and SYGVKD. DNA of the CDR3: TGTGCCATCAGCGATACTCTCTCGTTGGAGGGGCACTATGGCTACACCTTC. Protein: CAISDTLSLEGHYGYTF.